This T cell receptor (beta chain) was observed in a study of blood T cell repertoires in COVID-19. About the study: The United States, Italy and Spain supplied acute and convalescent COVID-19 samples. From T cells, B-cell-depleted T cells, or PBMCs came the material, which was cDNA or gDNA.

Cohorts were assigned according to the clinical history that participants reported. Trimming cost V 3 bases and J 8 bases, with 11 bases left between them. The CDR3 loop spans 14 amino acids. CDR1 is WNHNN and CDR2 is SYGVQD in the germline V gene (reference sequence). Per the authors' pipeline: Estimated nucleated cell counts came from reference gene primer amplification. Libraries were prepared by immunoSEQ multiplex PCR; TCRdb keeps only in-frame clonotypes and omits some of them. V and J calls and clone size are given by that table; D and trimming were obtained from the DNA. The sample holds some 140,000 clones; roughly 83% are singletons and the top ten take 4.5% to 5.5%.

This sequence originates from a man in his forties with acute COVID-19. Sequencing was done on a sample of PBMCs or T cells enriched from blood (not recorded which). The chain links TRBV10-1 to TRBJ1-6; D ambiguous. CDR3 in amino acids: CASSDAGLDSPLHF. CDR3 in DNA: TGCGCCAGCAGTGATGCGGGTTTGGATTCACCCCTCCACTTT.